This TCR beta chain emerged from a study of cytomegalovirus exposure and HLA in healthy donors (dated by TCRdb to about 2017). Turning to the overall study: In an earlier analysis of approximately 640 of the donors, roughly 300 Gb of sequence data and some 120 million unique TCR beta sequences from roughly 190 million T cells were reported. Roughly 300 gigabases of sequencing data and around 85 million unique TCR sequences made up an early release that covered approximately 650 HLA-typed donors. Among the roughly 390 genotyped donors, approximately 76% belonged to the genetic ancestry cluster associated with self-reported Caucasian donors. The study was designed to test whether signatures of past pathogen exposure could be identified by cataloging public T cell receptors. Using immunosequencing, the study profiled T cell repertoires from approximately 700 subjects and related those repertoires to cytomegalovirus serostatus. In addition to the first cohort of several hundred subjects, a separate validation cohort of 120 different subjects was used. The study combined high-throughput TCR immunosequencing, statistical association of individual TCRs with disease status, and machine learning to predict cytomegalovirus infection status. To study patterns of TCR occurrence, a later analysis re-analyzed previously published TCR beta repertoires from 650 to 750 donors and added high-resolution HLA genotyping. Rather than using new phenotypic data, the later analysis identified candidate immune exposures from TCR beta sequences and from how often those sequences occurred across donors. An earlier analysis of several hundred of the donors used high-throughput TCR beta sequencing to judge whether each TCR beta V gene segment behaved as functional or pseudogenic. Donor age, sex, ethnicity and CMV serostatus were compiled alongside the repertoire data. A later genetic analysis took genome-wide SNP genotypes for about three fifths of the roughly 670 donors and used that subset as a discovery cohort. Every discovery cohort repertoire had been produced on one sequencing platform. HLA typing covered class I and class II loci at four-digit resolution. Typing coverage varied by locus: 629-630 donors for A, B, C, DRB1 and DQB1; roughly 560 for DQA1; more than 600 for DPA1; 450 to 480 for DPB1. About five DR-DQ haplotypes were handled as single units for association and clustering because linkage in the cohort was strong. Across approximately 400 genotyped donors of the cohort, an average of roughly 250,000 unique TCR beta nucleotide sequences per donor were sequenced, and around 20% of those sequences were non-productive. Results and caveats for the whole study, not just this receptor: According to a later analysis, TCR association rates differed among HLA loci, with DRB1 alleles showing the most associated TCRs and HLA-C alleles showing the fewest. In a later genetic analysis, a missense DCLRE1C variant was associated with V-gene and J-gene trimming of TCR beta chains, and the association was replicated in an independent cohort. In a later analysis, most CMV-associated TCR beta chains were found to appear HLA-restricted, with HLA associations seemingly driven largely by CMV exposure. A total of fewer than 200 TCR beta chains were listed by the study as associated with cytomegalovirus. Specific HLA alleles were associated with 15,000 to 20,000 TCR beta sequences at a false discovery rate of 0.05 in a later analysis. Strong co-occurrence of HLA alleles, especially DR and DQ, made assigning TCR associations to individual alleles difficult. The classifier was reported to diagnose cytomegalovirus status with high specificity and sensitivity in both the original and validation cohorts. Compared with equally common non-associated chains, HLA-associated TCR beta chains in a later analysis were more clonally expanded and had lower generation probabilities. In a later genetic analysis, fewer N-insertions in productive TCRs were reported among donors in an Asian-associated ancestry cluster than the 666-donor mean. HLA typing was unavailable for some donors at each locus, so association tests used only the typed subset. The cohort was sequenced for TCR beta chains only, and without alpha or paired-chain data the features that could be detected were limited. Presence/absence analyses assumed roughly uniform sequencing depth across donors, an assumption that may not hold. A further reported finding was that TCR beta sequences accurately predicted the HLA-A and HLA-B alleles for most subjects in the first cohort. Linkage disequilibrium might explain the correlated functional status among segregating V segments, but an unknown experimental factor could not be ruled out. An earlier analysis of approximately 600 of the donors showed that most TCR beta V segments appeared in productive rearrangements either about 87% or about 30% of the time, which broadly matched IMGT annotations. About 17 rarely observed V segments, including chromosome 9 orphons, were excluded from the earlier analysis of about 600 of the donors because counts were too low. A group of highly shared sequence variants was considered likely to be a technical artifact of the sequencing pipeline. Three of the identified cytomegalovirus-associated TCR beta chains were confirmed in vitro to be specific for cytomegalovirus antigens. According to the authors, the approach could potentially be generalized to other disease states and immunological phenotypes. Most TCR sequences were seen in very few donors, while some public TCRs were found in many individuals. The 87-base-pair reads could not distinguish some IMGT-functional V segments, including TRBV6-2 and TRBV6-3, so those segments were excluded. For the cohort, immune exposure information was limited to CMV serostatus. In a later analysis, several top co-occurrence clusters were reported to appear linked to parvovirus B19, influenza, CMV and Epstein-Barr virus.

Library prep was done by the immunoSEQ multiplex PCR assay. A mixture of 60 forward primers for TCR Vbeta segments and 13 reverse primers for TCR Jbeta segments was used in the multiplex PCR. A multiplex PCR assay on genomic DNA amplified the CDR3 region of rearranged TCR beta genes. Amplified TCR beta libraries were sequenced as 87-base-pair reads on the Illumina HiSeq System. The study's processing was this. A later analysis counted about 80 million unique TCR beta chains across the 550 to 800 repertoires, and 10 million to 12 million of these chains were shared by at least two donors. Raw reads were error-corrected and collapsed into unique sequences by a nearest-neighbor algorithm in which closely related sequences were merged to remove PCR and sequencing errors. V, D and J gene segments were assigned by aligning CDR3 sequences to IMGT reference sequences. Each retained sequence needed at least a six-nucleotide match to both a V gene segment and a J gene segment. A rearrangement counted as productive if the CDR3 had no stop codons and remained in frame with V and J, and every other rearrangement counted as non-productive. CDR3 was defined according to IMGT convention as the region running from the second conserved V-encoded cysteine to the conserved J-encoded phenylalanine. The earlier analysis of 500 to 750 of the donors excluded any sequence lacking an unambiguous match to a single V gene segment. An earlier analysis of a few hundred of the donors called V segments functional above 56.7% productive rearrangements and segregating when the between-donor standard deviation exceeded 5%. To diagnose cytomegalovirus status from the catalog of TCR beta chain sequences, a statistical classification framework was built. A later analysis assigned V and J genes by comparing TCR nucleotide sequences with IMGT/GENE-DB human TR gene sequences. Using the TCRdist pipeline, a later analysis assigned CDR3 sequences along with most-parsimonious VDJ recombination scenarios. A later analysis defined each TCR beta chain by its CDR3 amino acid sequence plus V-gene family, and excluded reads lacking a unique V-gene family. As a way to deal with suspected cross-contamination and a sequencing artifact, a later analysis dropped 450 to 600 nucleotide sequences that were highly shared and had low generation probability. For each public chain, a later analysis derived a clonal expansion index from normalized ranks of inferred template counts within each repertoire. In a later analysis, generation probabilities were computed with a VDJ recombination model fitted to out-of-frame rearrangements, and the resulting probabilities were checked against IGoR. In a later analysis, hypergeometric tests were used to score TCR-TCR, TCR-HLA and TCR-CMV co-occurrence, with a repertoire-size bias correction applied to TCR pairs. A later analysis estimated false discovery rates by permuting HLA or CMV assignments 20 times. A later analysis grouped co-occurring TCRs with DBSCAN, adding TCRdist sequence similarity when clustering within HLA-allele-positive subsets. Repertoires with fewer than 30,000 or more than 120,000 public chains were left out of co-occurrence clustering, as were four to six repertoires with anomalous nucleotide sharing. In its TCRdb copy, this immuneACCESS table keeps in-frame sequences only and misses some clones. Where compared with another copy, unresolved V genes explain less than half of these, and the others have no known cause. That table supplies the V and J calls and clone size; D and trimming were determined from the DNA. Counted in this sample were tens of thousands of clones; around 83% of them appeared once. The top ten constitute about 4.3% of the sample.

CDR3 length: 16 amino acids, cysteine to phenylalanine. The only DNA kept is the CDR3, 48 bases in frame from the first base. CDR1 and CDR2 are read off the germline V gene (reference sequence) as SSHAT and FNYEAQ. The cohort was made up of hundreds of healthy bone marrow donors. At the time of sampling, all cohort members were nominally healthy, though unrecorded immune exposures were likely present. The donor tested CMV seronegative and was one of the 352 seronegative cohort members. Each donor provided a peripheral blood sample, and peripheral blood mononuclear cells were used for TCR beta sequencing. The Qiagen DNeasy Blood Extraction Kit was used to extract genomic DNA from the blood cell samples. As concerns this clone: The clone's antigen remains unknown. An end of the junction does not agree with germline; a read error may underlie this.

This sequence originates from a young man in good health and CMV-seronegative. The sample was PBMCs. The V gene is TRBV7-7 and the J gene is TRBJ2-7, with 7 middle bases fitting TRBD2. The nucleotide sequence reads as follows: TGTGCTAGCAGCTTAGTAGTTGGGGGGGACTTTTGCGAGCAGTACTTC. This encodes CASSLVVGGDFCEQYF.